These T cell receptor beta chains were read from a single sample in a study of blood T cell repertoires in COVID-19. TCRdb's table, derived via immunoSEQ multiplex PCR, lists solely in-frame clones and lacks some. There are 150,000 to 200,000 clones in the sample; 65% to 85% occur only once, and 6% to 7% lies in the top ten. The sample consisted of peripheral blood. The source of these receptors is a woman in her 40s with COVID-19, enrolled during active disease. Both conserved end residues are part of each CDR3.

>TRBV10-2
CASSRGLSTDTQYF
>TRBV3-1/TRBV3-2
CASSPQGRTPSGANVLTF
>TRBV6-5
CASSSGDRSRETQYF
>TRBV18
CASSPGQTESSYEQYF
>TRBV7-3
CASSPTEKIGNEQFF
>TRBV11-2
CASSLQQGRGTEAFF
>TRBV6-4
CASSQGELSSYEQYF
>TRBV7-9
CASSGERGEQYF
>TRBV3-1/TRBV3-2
CASRGGSEAFF
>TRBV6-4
CASSPGSDREQFF
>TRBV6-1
CASSDRVGNQPQHF
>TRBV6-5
CASSWDRGTYEQYF
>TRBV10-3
CAIKPLGGKDEQFF
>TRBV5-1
CASSLQGKSYEQYF
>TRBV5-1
CASSFREAAFF
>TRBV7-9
CASSLYGGDQDQPQHF
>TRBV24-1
CATSDGTGVSGYTF
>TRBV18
CASSSRVISGNTIYF
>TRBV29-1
CSVARGEAFF